The clone carrying this T cell receptor (beta chain) appeared a few times. The CDR3 is made up of 17 amino acids. Germline loops: CDR1 MGHRA, CDR2 YSYEKL. The junction had 10 bases not matched to a gene; V was cut back by 1 base and J by 5 bases. Measured with immunoSEQ multiplex PCR; TCRdb has only the in-frame clones, and not every one. This table has 500,000 to 850,000 clones, around 87% appearing once. The data derive from a study of shared T cell receptors in the human thymus. The sample was also reused in another study, on human thymus T cells. That work states: In corrective heart surgery, resections were taken, and these provided the thymus tissue. Apparent skewing of V and J gene usage characterized both thymic and blood repertoires. Related research described strongly overlapping thymic repertoires in unrelated people.

This rearrangement joins TRBV4-1 to TRBJ2-2; TRBD1 aligns across 7 bases. This receptor was identified in a boy under three years old with a congenital heart defect. Sequences were obtained from thymocytes. The CDR3 loop reads CASSQVLDRVETGELFF. As DNA, the CDR3 is TGCGCCAGCAGCCAAGTACTCGACAGGGTGGAAACCGGGGAGCTGTTTTTT.